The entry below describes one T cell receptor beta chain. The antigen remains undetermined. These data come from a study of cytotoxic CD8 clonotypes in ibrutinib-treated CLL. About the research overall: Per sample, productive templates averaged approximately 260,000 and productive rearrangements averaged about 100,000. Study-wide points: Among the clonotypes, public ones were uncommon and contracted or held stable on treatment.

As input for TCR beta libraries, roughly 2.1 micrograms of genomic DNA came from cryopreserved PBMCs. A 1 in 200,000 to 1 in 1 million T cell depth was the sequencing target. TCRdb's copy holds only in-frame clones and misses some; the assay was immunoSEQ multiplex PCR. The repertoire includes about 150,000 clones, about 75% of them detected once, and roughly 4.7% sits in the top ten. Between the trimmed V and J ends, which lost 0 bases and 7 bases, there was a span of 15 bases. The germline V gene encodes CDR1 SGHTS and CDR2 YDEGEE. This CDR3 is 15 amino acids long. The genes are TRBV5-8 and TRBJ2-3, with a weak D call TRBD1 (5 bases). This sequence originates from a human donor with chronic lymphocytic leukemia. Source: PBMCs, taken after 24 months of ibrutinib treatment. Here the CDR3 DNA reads TGTGCCAGCAGCTTGGGGCAGGGATTCGGTAATACGCAGTATTTT. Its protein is CASSLGQGFGNTQYF.